This T cell receptor (beta chain) was found in a study of shared clonotypes between healthy human individuals. This clone has only one observation. Sequencing used immunoSEQ multiplex PCR; TCRdb keeps in-frame clones, though not all of them. The sample carries 850,000 to 1,200,000 clones, 75% recorded once. This receptor was obtained from a man aged 18 to 35 in good health. Sequences were obtained from memory CD4+ T cells sorted from blood. Subset described: CD45RA-negative fraction.

This CDR3 is CASSINQGRGQETQYF. The CDR3 bases are TGTGCCAGCAGCATCAACCAGGGGCGCGGTCAAGAGACCCAGTACTTC. J is TRBJ2-5 and V is TRBV5-4; D possibly corresponds to TRBD1 (6 bases). CDR3 length: 16 residues. CDR1 and CDR2 (germline): SGHNT, YYREEE (reference sequence). V dropped 4 bases and J dropped 2 bases, with 18 bases sitting between them.